This TCR beta chain emerged from a study of early T cells in non-severe SARS-CoV-2 infection. Study information: Sequenced material consisted of bulk RNA (from unsorted whole blood), and chains were unpaired. General study findings and limits: Matching results from VDJdb favored anti-spike CD8 responses, leaving private and CD4 specificities undetected.

Between the trimmed V and J ends, which lost 3 bases and 1 base, there was a span of 6 bases. Per germline, CDR1 WSHSY and CDR2 SAAADI. This CDR3 is built from 13 residues. As concerns this clonotype: Antigen specificity is unknown.

TCRdb reanalysed the 5' RACE reads using MiXCR and keeps one entry per CDR3 protein. Of about 68,000 distinct CDR3 sequences in the sample, about 11% were seen once. The sample was whole blood. The chain couples TRBV10-2 to TRBJ1-1; D perhaps matches TRBD1 (6 bases). The clonotype originates from an adult who was a healthcare worker with PCR-confirmed SARS-CoV-2 infection or an uninfected control (not recorded which). DNA of the CDR3: TGCGCCAGCAGTGAACAGGGGAACACTGAAGCTTTCTTT. Protein sequence: CASSEQGNTEAFF.